Given below is one TCR beta chain in context. This clone was recorded once. Its antigen has not been determined. Within one base of it there is no much larger clone, and no base qualities were kept. The CDR3 regions of human TCRbeta chains were subjected to immunosequencing. On the study's bioinformatics: TCRs in the repertoires were matched against a reference library of SARS-CoV-2-specific TCRs that had been generated with the MIRA antigen-specificity platform. Breadth meant the fraction of unique TCRs that were SARS-CoV-2-associated, whereas depth meant the fraction of total T cells that were SARS-CoV-2-associated. Using the MIRA data, each spike-specific TCR was assigned both to the spike region to which the TCR was reactive and to a CD4 or CD8 class. Log10-transformed breadth and depth values were compared by one-way ANOVA with Sidak's multiple comparisons tests. The immuneACCESS repertoire file appears here via TCRdb, limited to in-frame rearrangements. These files lack a portion of the clones; in checked studies, under half of the deficit traces to unresolved V genes, and the cause of the others is not known. The V and J calls and clone size come from that table; D and trimming were worked out from the DNA. This sample has 150,000 to 250,000 clones in its table, and under 95% of those were observed once. Of the sample, around 1% is held by the ten largest clones.

The sample is drawn from a study of T cell responses to AZD1222 COVID-19 vaccine (dated by TCRdb to the early 2020s). As for the study more broadly: TCR sequencing covered over 230 trial participants: around 210 given two doses of AZD1222 and 26 given two doses of MenACWY control vaccine. Trial participants were enrolled into age subgroups of 18-55, 56-69 and 70-plus years, which contained about 150, 27 and 61 TCR-sequenced participants, respectively. The investigation overall reported the following: Most participants were white British and females outnumbered males, and the authors suggested that clonal diversity may have been underestimated. In the small 56-69-year group, the increase in depth fell short of significance, most likely because of low power. Because no day 14 peak-response samples were available, the repertoires could be characterized only after the peak T cell response. Nearly half of unique spike-specific TCRs reportedly recognized epitopes outside regions mutated in the B.1.351 and B.1.1.7 variants. Only five or six AZD1222 recipients were SARS-CoV-2 seropositive at baseline, limiting conclusions about previously exposed vaccinees. Vaccine-associated CD4 TCRs spanned the whole spike protein, with dominant responses in regions 160-218 and 743-854. A significant rise in spike-specific TCR breadth and depth was observed after two AZD1222 doses relative to day 0 and relative to MenACWY recipients.

The V end loses 1 base and the J end loses 2 bases, and a stretch of 6 bases separates them. The CDR3 runs 15 amino acids, cysteine and phenylalanine included. The read is trimmed to its CDR3 DNA, 45 bases read in frame from base 1. For CDR1 and CDR2, the germline V gene lists SGHTA and FQGNSA. Read against the paper, the sample's time point label means: about 28 days (+/-7) after the second vaccine dose. AZD1222 recipients with second doses at about 4 weeks or about 12 weeks were pooled, because spike-specific TCR depth and breadth did not differ between schedules. Vaccinee samples came from UK trials COV001 and COV002, including a single-blind randomized controlled phase 2/3 trial of AZD1222 (ChAdOx1 nCoV-19) in healthy adults. For TCRbeta chain sequencing, PBMC samples were collected from trial participants at day 0 and at day 28 after the second dose.

Rearrangement joined TRBV7-2 to TRBJ2-6; the D gene is not confidently resolved. The sequenced sample was peripheral blood, obtained 28 days after the second AZD1222 dose. The receptor was derived from an adult who received the AZD1222 COVID-19 vaccine. The CDR3: CASSLVRTGANVLTF. DNA sequence: TGTGCCAGCAGCTTAGTAAGAACTGGGGCCAACGTCCTGACTTTC.